This T cell receptor delta chain was recorded in a study of γδ T cells in repeated Plasmodium falciparum infection. This clone appeared a few times. A far bigger clonotype differs at one base, so this is likely a read error. This sample also contains other DNA sequences that code for the same CDR3. Per the germline V gene, CDR1 is TVYSNPD and CDR2 is GDNSRS (reference sequence). CDR3 length: 16 amino acids. V was clipped by 5 bases and J by 4 bases; unmatched bases: 17. TCRdb redid the clone calls on the multiplex PCR reads with CATT. There are 75,000 to 100,000 delta-chain clones in the sample; more than 1.4% occur only once, and 8.5% to 10% lies in the top ten. Gammadelta T cells were flow-sorted from PBMC into Vgamma9/Vdelta2+ and Vdelta2-negative populations for bulk analysis.

What was sequenced was gamma-delta T cells from blood. The clonotype originates from a pool of human donors (malaria-infected and uninfected, not separated). The V gene is TRDV3, the J gene TRDJ1; TRDD3 aligns across 9 bases. No J gene was available from TCRdb, and it was assigned here by a germline match of the DNA. CDR3 protein: CAPQTRYWGISDKLIF. The DNA for the CDR3 is TGTGCCCCTCAAACTAGGTATTGGGGGATAAGCGATAAACTCATCTTT. Combining the CDR3 with reference TRDV3 and TRDJ1 gives the whole variable domain CDKVTQSSPDQTVASGSEVVLLCTYDTVYSNPDLFWYRIRPDYSFQFVFYGDNSRSEGADFTQGRFSVKHILTQKAFHLVISPVRTEDSATYYCAPQTRYWGISDKLIFGKGTRVTVEP.